A single TCR beta chain is shown here with its context. This entry belongs to a study of PD-L1 blockade in urothelial cancer. The overall study: Atezolizumab was started by patients in the mid-2010s at 1,200 mg intravenously every 3 weeks.

Every patient provided from 1 to 8 samples, collected pretreatment and on-treatment. Produced via immunoSEQ multiplex PCR; TCRdb's table is partial and in-frame only. The profile shows about 84,000 clones, roughly 87% of them singletons. Per germline, CDR1 SNHLY and CDR2 FYNNEI. CDR3 length: 12 residues. Trimming took 8 bases from V and 2 from J, leaving 10 bases between them. This TCR was sampled from a man aged 65-85 years with urothelial cancer. The specimen comprised PBMCs, sampled around atezolizumab (anti-PD-L1) treatment. The chain has TRBV2 and TRBJ2-7; maybe TRBD2 (6 bases). The CDR3 nucleotides are TGTGCCAGCTGCGGGATTGCCTACGAGCAGTACTTC. The encoded protein is CASCGIAYEQYF.